This passage covers 14 T cell receptor beta chains from one sample sequenced in a study of CD4 and CD8 cells across lung adenocarcinoma regions. TCRdb analysed the PCR reads with MiXCR anew, one entry per CDR3 protein. The data contain tens of thousands of distinct CDR3 sequences, over 40% of them seen just once; the ten biggest clones take up about a fifth. The sequenced sample consisted of CD4+ T cells from the center of a lung tumor. The origin of the receptors is a male donor with lung adenocarcinoma. The CD4 and CD8 labels of this study may be unreliable.

Comments on this clonotype: Germline and junction disagree at one end, which may indicate a read error. J is TRBJ2-2 and V is TRBV10-1, with D perhaps TRBD2 (6 bases). The CDR3 is 16 amino acids. The germline V gene encodes CDR1 WNHNN and CDR2 SYGVQD (reference sequence). The CDR3 sequence is CASSESPGVNTDALYF. The CDR3 nucleotides are TGCGCCAGCAGTGAGTCCCCGGGAGTAAACACCGATGCGCTGTATTTT.

The chain couples TRBV27 to TRBJ2-3, with D possibly called TRBD1 or TRBD2 (5 bases each). TRBJ2-7 explains the end of the DNA better; the J call may be wrong. Germline CDR1 is MNHEY and CDR2 is SMNVEV (reference sequence). The CDR3 is 15 amino acids. The CDR3 region has the DNA TGTGCCAGCAGGACGGGGCTGCAAGACAAAAATACGCAGTACTTC. It yields the protein CASRTGLQDKNTQYF.

The chain links TRBV18 to TRBJ1-2; no clear D gene. Trimming removed 6 bases from V and 0 bases from J, with 14 bases in between. The CDR3 has 15 amino acids. Germline loops: CDR1 KGHSH, CDR2 LQKENI. The CDR3 nucleotides read TGTGCCAGCTCTCAGTCAGGAGGAGCTAACTATGGCTACACCTTC. Translated, it gives CASSQSGGANYGYTF.

V usage is TRBV11-2 and J usage is TRBJ2-2; the D is unclear. V was shortened by 3 bases and J by 7 bases, with 9 bases between the two germline ends. This CDR3 is 13 amino acids long. In germline, CDR1 is SGHAT, CDR2 FQNNGV. CDR3 loop: CASSLSLFGELFF. In DNA, the CDR3 is TGTGCCAGCAGCTTGAGCTTGTTCGGGGAGCTGTTTTTT.

This clonotype appeared many times. The chain recombines TRBV7-2 with TRBJ2-1; D may match TRBD1 or TRBD2 (5 bases each). Deletions cut 2 bases from V and 13 bases from J, with 15 bases between. The CDR3 loop spans 13 amino acids. The germline CDR1 and CDR2 sequences are SGHTA and FQGNSA. The CDR3 coding sequence is TGTGCCAGCAGCTTATGGGGGTCCCCGATCCAGTTCTTC. This gives the protein CASSLWGSPIQFF.

The chain joins TRBV6-1 to TRBJ2-2; D call uncertain. The germline gives CDR1 MNHNS, CDR2 SASEGT. Trimming removed 6 bases from V and 16 bases from J, with 27 bases in between. The CDR3 is 15 residues long. The CDR3: CASRLQAVSPDKQFF. The CDR3 DNA is TGTGCCAGCAGACTCCAGGCTGTAAGTCCAGATAAGCAGTTTTTT.

This clonotype is labeled as medium-sized (0.01 to 0.1%). The V and J genes are TRBV6-5 and TRBJ2-7, with TRBD2 identical over 10 bases. The CDR3 sequence is 16 residues long. From germline, CDR1 is MNHEY and CDR2 SVGAGI. V shed 0 bases and J 3 bases; nucleotides not matched to a gene: 5. The CDR3 loop is CASSYSGLAGDYEQYF. As DNA, the CDR3 is TGTGCCAGCAGTTACTCCGGGCTAGCGGGGGACTACGAGCAGTACTTC.

The chain carries TRBV27 and TRBJ2-2; TRBD1 matches at 9 bases. The J call is in doubt because the DNA end fits TRBJ2-3 better. This CDR3 spans 16 amino acids. Per germline, CDR1 MNHEY and CDR2 SMNVEV (reference sequence). The CDR3 reads CASNTFGTGITGTQYF. CDR3 DNA: TGTGCCAGCAATACTTTTGGGACAGGGATCACCGGTACGCAGTATTTT.

To note about this clonotype: The junction shows a germline mismatch at one end, possibly a read error. The V and J genes are TRBV10-1 and TRBJ2-3; 9 bases line up with TRBD2. Per germline, CDR1 WNHNN and CDR2 SYGVQD (reference sequence). The length of the CDR3 is 17 residues. The CDR3 sequence: CASSEGAGGSEGDTQYF. CDR3 bases: TGCGCCAGCAGTGAGGGAGCGGGAGGCAGTGAGGGAGATACCCAGTACTTT.

The rearrangement joins TRBV6-1 to TRBJ1-1; D is perhaps TRBD1 (6 bases). The CDR3 is 16 residues long. Trimming shortened V by 8 bases and J by 6 bases, and 25 bases separated the two germline ends. Germline values: CDR1 MNHNS, CDR2 SASEGT. The CDR3: CASPSSSGARFAEAFF. Here the CDR3 DNA reads TGTGCCAGCCCCTCCTCGTCGGGGGCGCGTTTCGCTGAAGCTTTCTTT.

In the case of this clonotype: One end of the junction fails to match germline, which may point to a read error. The V and J genes are TRBV27 and TRBJ2-3; D is undetermined. There are 12 residues in the CDR3. Germline-derived CDR1 and CDR2 are MNHEY and SMNVEV (reference sequence). The CDR3 nucleotides are TGTGCCAGCAGCCCTGGCCCAGAGACGCAGTATTTC. Protein sequence: CASSPGPETQYF.

Ten or more counts support this clonotype. This rearrangement joins TRBV6-6 to TRBJ2-3; D may be TRBD2 (5 bases). Germline values: CDR1 MNHNY, CDR2 SVGAGI (reference sequence). The CDR3 runs to 13 residues. V was clipped by 8 bases and J by 6 bases, with 15 bases between them. CDR3 sequence (DNA): TGTGCCAGCGTAGTGGGAGTCCCTGATACGCAGTATTTT. This gives the protein CASVVGVPDTQYF.

The rearrangement uses TRBV20-1 and TRBJ1-1; D is perhaps TRBD1 (5 bases). There are 13 residues in the CDR3. Trimming removed 4 bases from V and 0 bases from J, with 9 bases in between. From germline, CDR1 is DFQATT and CDR2 SNEGSKA (reference sequence). The CDR3 spells CSAIRGLNTEAFF. DNA for the CDR3: TGCAGTGCTATTAGGGGATTGAACACTGAAGCTTTCTTT.

This clonotype is medium-sized. The chain links TRBV6-5 to TRBJ2-5, with D tentatively TRBD1 (5 bases). CDR3 size: 13 residues. The germline V gene encodes CDR1 MNHEY and CDR2 SVGAGI. The V gene lost 5 bases and the J gene lost 5 bases, with 12 bases spanning the gap. The DNA of the CDR3 is TGTGCCAGCAGTCCCCGACAGACCGAGACCCAGTACTTC. Translation: CASSPRQTETQYF.